The 28 T cell receptor beta chains below were found in one sample sequenced in a study of technical replicates of blood from a handful of donors. This table comes from immunoSEQ multiplex PCR, and its TCRdb copy is limited to in-frame clones, with some not included. The sample shows tens of thousands of clones, about 91% of them seen only once. Source material: T cells isolated from PBMCs. These receptors were obtained from a human donor in good health.

This chain links TRBV28 with TRBJ1-1; possible D gene TRBD1, 6 bases. The CDR3 extends over 15 amino acids. Trimming cost V 4 bases and J 1 base, with 13 bases left between them. Germline V gives CDR1 MDHEN, CDR2 SYDVKM. CDR3 protein: CASSSTSTGNTEAFF. The CDR3 nucleotides read TGTGCCAGCAGTTCGACCTCGACAGGGAACACTGAAGCTTTCTTT.

This clone was detected only once. The chain uses TRBV11-2 and TRBJ1-4, with a tentative D call TRBD1 (5 bases). CDR3 length: 15 residues. V lost 1 base, J lost 2 bases, and 8 bases lay in between. The germline gives CDR1 SGHAT, CDR2 FQNNGV. CDR3 loop: CASSLAWGTNEKLFF. In DNA, the CDR3 is TGTGCCAGCAGCTTAGCGTGGGGCACTAATGAAAAACTGTTTTTT.

V and J are TRBV5-1 and TRBJ2-6; D gene unclear. Trimming stripped 4 bases from V and 0 bases from J, with 8 bases between. The CDR3 runs to 15 residues. Germline V CDR1 and CDR2: SGHRS, YFSETQ. This CDR3 is CASSLVISGANVLTF. CDR3 DNA sequence: TGCGCCAGCAGCCTCGTAATCTCTGGGGCCAACGTCCTGACTTTC.

The chain carries TRBV2 and TRBJ1-2; D unclear. Germline lookup yields CDR1 SNHLY and CDR2 FYNNEI. The CDR3 has 13 residues. The ends were cut back, 4 bases at V and 6 bases at J, with 12 bases in the middle. CDR3 residues: CASSVGSLNGYTF. CDR3 bases: TGTGCCAGCAGTGTTGGCAGTTTGAATGGCTACACCTTC.

This clone showed up just a few times. The V gene is TRBV10-3, the J gene TRBJ1-1; D is possibly TRBD1 (5 bases). This CDR3 spans 12 amino acids. CDR1 ENHRY and CDR2 SYGVKD come from the germline V gene. The V end was cut by 4 bases, the J end by 5 bases, with 8 bases between. CDR3 nucleotide sequence: TGTGCCATCAGTGCCCGGGGGACTGAAGCTTTCTTT. It codes for CAISARGTEAFF.

This clone was recorded only once. This chain uses TRBV4-1 with TRBJ2-1; D possibly corresponds to TRBD1 (6 bases). Germline V gene sequence: CDR1 MGHRA, CDR2 YSYEKL. V lost 4 bases, J lost 9 bases, and 19 bases lay in between. CDR3 length: 15 residues. The CDR3: CASSLYWGRDAEQFF. CDR3 DNA: TGCGCCAGCAGCCTTTATTGGGGGCGCGATGCTGAGCAGTTCTTC.

The V and J genes are TRBV19 and TRBJ2-5; TRBD2 matches 8 bases. In germline, CDR1 is LNHDA, CDR2 SQIVND (reference sequence). J was trimmed by 2 bases and V by 11 bases; bases with no gene match: 7. This CDR3 spans 13 amino acids. Here the CDR3 DNA reads TGTGCCGCAGCGACTAGCGAGCAAGAGACCCAGTACTTC. It is translated as CAAATSEQETQYF.

The chain is built from TRBV10-1 and TRBJ2-1, with unresolved D. Per germline, CDR1 WNHNN and CDR2 SYGVQD (reference sequence). This CDR3 has 14 residues. With 3 bases removed from V and 5 bases from J, the gap between germline ends came to 11 bases. The CDR3 sequence is CASSEVAHDNEQFF. The CDR3 DNA reads TGCGCCAGCAGTGAAGTAGCCCATGACAATGAGCAGTTCTTC.

This clone has only one observation. The chain joins TRBV5-4 to TRBJ2-2, with 9 bases aligning to TRBD1. CDR3 length equals 16 residues. Germline CDR1 reads SGHNT; CDR2 reads YYREEE (reference sequence). V was clipped by 5 bases and J by 3 bases; unmatched bases: 8. CDR3 amino acids: CASRTDRGRDTGELFF. In DNA form, the CDR3 reads TGTGCCAGCAGGACGGACAGGGGACGGGACACCGGGGAGCTGTTTTTT.

The V and J genes are TRBV19 and TRBJ2-2; D gene uncertain. The CDR3 totals 15 residues. From germline, CDR1 is LNHDA and CDR2 SQIVND (reference sequence). Trimming removed 4 bases from V and 3 bases from J, with 12 bases in between. CDR3 nucleotides: TGTGCCAGTAGTAGCTACAGACCCCACACCGGGGAGCTGTTTTTT. Protein: CASSSYRPHTGELFF.

The V gene is TRBV2, the J gene TRBJ2-7; D gene uncertain. The V end lost 4 bases, the J end lost 2 bases, and 18 bases lay between the germline ends. This CDR3 contains 16 residues. Germline loops: CDR1 SNHLY, CDR2 FYNNEI. The CDR3 coding sequence is TGTGCCAGCAGTGCGCCCGCCCAGTGGTCTCCCTACGAGCAGTACTTC. Translating gives CASSAPAQWSPYEQYF.

The gene calls are TRBV4-1 and TRBJ2-1; 12 nucleotides match TRBD1. This CDR3 has 15 residues. CDR1 is MGHRA, CDR2 YSYEKL, per germline. V gave up 8 bases and J gave up 9 bases; unmatched junction bases: 11. The CDR3 loop reads CASSLRDRGLSEQFF. CDR3 coding DNA: TGCGCCAGCTCACTCCGGGACAGGGGGCTTTCTGAGCAGTTCTTC.

V and J are TRBV7-2 and TRBJ2-7, with 9 bases matching TRBD2. This CDR3 spans 15 amino acids. Germline lookup yields CDR1 SGHTA and CDR2 FQGNSA. J lost 9 bases, V lost 4 bases, and 13 bases had no gene match. Here the CDR3 reads CASSWVTSGSAGQYF. CDR3 coding DNA: TGTGCCAGCAGCTGGGTCACTAGCGGGTCGGCGGGGCAGTACTTC. Supplemented by reference TRBV7-2 and TRBJ2-7, the full variable domain reads GAGVSQSPSNKVTEKGKDVELRCDPISGHTALYWYRQSLGQGLEFLIYFQGNSAPDKSGLPSDRFSAERTGGSVSTLTIQRTQQEDSAVYLCASSWVTSGSAGQYFGPGTRLTVT.

The chain employs TRBV5-1 and TRBJ2-6, with D unclear. CDR1 SGHRS and CDR2 YFSETQ come from the germline V gene. The CDR3 runs to 14 residues. V was clipped by 4 bases and J by 3 bases, with 8 bases between them. The chain's CDR3 is CASSLSFGANVLTF. The CDR3 DNA sequence: TGCGCCAGCAGCCTCAGTTTTGGGGCCAACGTCCTGACTTTC.

The CDR3 sequence is CASSFHRDTEAFF. Written as DNA, the CDR3 is TGTGCCAGCAGCTTTCACAGAGACACTGAAGCTTTCTTT. This rearrangement joins TRBV11-2 to TRBJ1-1; D gene uncertain. There are 13 residues in the CDR3. The V gene's germline CDR1 is SGHAT and CDR2 FQNNGV. V dropped 3 bases and J dropped 3 bases, with 8 bases sitting between them.

The chain couples TRBV5-6 to TRBJ2-7, with D maybe TRBD1 (7 bases). This CDR3 contains 15 residues. V was shortened by 3 bases and J by 7 bases, with 20 bases between the two germline ends. CDR1 and CDR2 from the germline V gene are SGHDT and YYEEEE. The CDR3 protein is CASSWSDRDGGEQYF. CDR3 coding DNA: TGTGCCAGCAGCTGGTCCGACAGGGATGGAGGGGAGCAGTACTTC.

The chain employs TRBV5-1 and TRBJ2-7; D is undetermined. V was trimmed by 2 bases and J by 2 bases, leaving 8 bases between them. This CDR3 spans 13 amino acids. The germline V gene encodes CDR1 SGHRS and CDR2 YFSETQ. The CDR3 nucleotides read TGCGCCAGCAGCTTCTCCAGCGCCTACGAGCAGTACTTC. It encodes CASSFSSAYEQYF.

V usage is TRBV6-1 and J usage is TRBJ2-7, with 9 bases lining up with TRBD1. The CDR3 runs to 15 residues. Per the germline V gene, CDR1 is MNHNS and CDR2 is SASEGT. With V trimmed by 7 bases and J by 3 bases, 10 bases remained unmatched. DNA of the CDR3: TGTGCCAGCATCGAAAAACCGACAGGGGGCTACGAGCAGTACTTC. Protein sequence: CASIEKPTGGYEQYF.

The V gene is TRBV18, the J gene TRBJ2-1; D may be TRBD2 (6 bases). Germline lookup yields CDR1 KGHSH and CDR2 LQKENI. V gave up 7 bases and J gave up 5 bases, with 18 bases separating them. The length of the CDR3 is 15 residues. For the CDR3, the DNA is TGTGCCAGCTACACGGGTCGGCGGGGAGACAATGAGCAGTTCTTC. Amino acids: CASYTGRRGDNEQFF.

This clone appeared once. V and J are TRBV14 and TRBJ2-1; 7 bases align to TRBD2. From germline, CDR1 is SGHDN and CDR2 FVKESK. The CDR3 consists of 16 residues. V shed 6 bases, J shed 7 bases, and the junction held 15 bases outside the gene matches. The CDR3 coding sequence is TGTGCCAGCAGTCCGAGCGGGATGTCATGGTGGAATGAGCAGTTCTTC. Its translation: CASSPSGMSWWNEQFF.

The genes are TRBV9 and TRBJ1-1; D is ambiguous. The CDR3 is 16 amino acids. Trimming cost V 4 bases and J 5 bases, with 21 bases left between them. The germline CDR1 and CDR2 sequences are SGDLS and YYNGEE. CDR3 nucleotide sequence: TGTGCCAGCAGCTATAGAATAGAGGGTTTGGGAACTGAAGCTTTCTTT. Protein sequence: CASSYRIEGLGTEAFF. The variable domain in full, completed from reference TRBV9 and TRBJ1-1, reads DSGVTQTPKHLITATGQRVTLRCSPRSGDLSVYWYQQSLDQGLQFLIQYYNGEERAKGNILERFSAQQFPDLHSELNLSSLELGDSALYFCASSYRIEGLGTEAFFGQGTRLTVV.

The chain employs TRBV12-5 and TRBJ2-1; TRBD2 agrees at 9 bases. J was trimmed by 7 bases and V by 4 bases; bases with no gene match: 11. This CDR3 region has 16 residues. From germline, CDR1 is LGHNT and CDR2 FRNRAP. CDR3 sequence: CASGSYLAGVRNEQFF. The CDR3 DNA reads as TGTGCTAGTGGTTCGTACTTAGCGGGAGTAAGAAATGAGCAGTTCTTC.

The genes are TRBV5-1 and TRBJ1-2, with 7 bases matching TRBD1. This CDR3 spans 13 amino acids. Trimming removed 4 bases from V and 6 bases from J; junction bases left unmatched: 6. The germline V gene encodes CDR1 SGHRS and CDR2 YFSETQ. The DNA for the CDR3 is TGCGCCAGCAGCGTCGACAGGGCGGATGGCTACACCTTC. Residues: CASSVDRADGYTF.

This clone has only one observation. V gene TRBV14 combines with J gene TRBJ1-2; D is uncertain. This CDR3 has 16 amino acids. Per germline, CDR1 SGHDN and CDR2 FVKESK. Trimming took off 4 bases at V and 4 bases at J, with 19 bases between the two ends. This CDR3 is CASSPGFRRTTYGYTF. CDR3 in DNA: TGTGCCAGCAGCCCTGGATTCCGGCGGACTACCTATGGCTACACCTTC.

The chain couples TRBV9 to TRBJ2-2; no clear D gene. Germline V gene lookup returns CDR1 SGDLS and CDR2 YYNGEE. Deletions cut 0 bases from V and 4 bases from J, with 10 bases between. This CDR3 has 15 amino acids. The CDR3 loop is CASSVGPTFTGELFF. CDR3 coding DNA: TGTGCCAGCAGCGTAGGGCCAACCTTCACCGGGGAGCTGTTTTTT.

The chain employs TRBV6-5 and TRBJ1-5; weak D call: TRBD1 (5 bases). V dropped 4 bases and J dropped 6 bases, with 13 bases sitting between them. The germline gives CDR1 MNHEY, CDR2 SVGAGI. The CDR3 has 14 amino acids. The CDR3 here is CASSSARVGQPQHF. DNA for the CDR3: TGTGCCAGCAGTTCTGCCAGGGTAGGTCAGCCCCAGCATTTT.

The chain employs TRBV4-1 and TRBJ2-7; 10 bases map to TRBD1. J was trimmed by 3 bases and V by 4 bases; bases with no gene match: 12. This CDR3 has 17 residues. Germline CDR1 reads MGHRA; CDR2 reads YSYEKL. The CDR3 is CASSPGVAGQGHYEQYF. Written as DNA, the CDR3 is TGCGCCAGCAGCCCCGGAGTGGCGGGACAGGGGCACTACGAGCAGTACTTC.

V is TRBV12-5 and J is TRBJ2-7, with D tentatively TRBD2 (5 bases). Looked up from germline, CDR1 is LGHNT and CDR2 is FRNRAP. The CDR3 spans 15 residues. Trimming removed 2 bases at V and 6 bases at J, with 17 bases between. CDR3 nucleotides: TGTGCTAGTGGTTTGTCCGCCACGGGATTACGCGAGCAGTACTTC. Amino acids: CASGLSATGLREQYF.